This T cell receptor (beta chain) comes out of a study of blood T cell repertoires in COVID-19. V was clipped by 4 bases and J by 0 bases; unmatched bases: 11. The CDR3 has 19 residues. Germline CDR1 and CDR2: SGHRS and YFSETQ. Assay: immunoSEQ multiplex PCR; the TCRdb copy retains only in-frame clones and omits some. This repertoire shows about 270,000 clones, roughly nine tenths found once; its top ten account for around 8.8%. The clonotype originates from a man aged 35-49 years with active or convalescent COVID-19. This chain links TRBV5-1 with TRBJ2-2; 11 bases are a match to TRBD2. What was sequenced was peripheral blood. The CDR3 nucleotides are TGCGCCAGCAGCCGACGGGGGATAGCGGGAGGGACGAACACCGGGGAGCTGTTTTTT. Its protein is CASSRRGIAGGTNTGELFF.